This T cell receptor beta chain came from a study of vaccination effects on CD4 cells after COVID-19. Study in general: Subjects were given two BNT162b2 or mRNA-1273 vaccine doses.

Study conclusions and caveats: Early post-infection timepoints were absent, and convalescent patients were few.

Sequencing used immunoSEQ multiplex PCR; TCRdb keeps in-frame clones, though not all of them. The sample contains under 25,000 clones, roughly 74% of which appear only once. On this clone itself: What it binds is unknown.

Expansion of antigen-specific CD4+ T cells with viral peptide pools was carried out by the ViraFEST assay before sequencing. Once cultured for roughly nine days, the cells underwent separation to obtain CD4+ T cells. SARS-CoV-2 infection was confirmed by PCR in the person between March and December 2020. PBMC were cultured at roughly 2 million per well with about 9 IU/ml IL-2 and about 9.5 ug/ml peptides. The receptor was isolated from a human donor who had a prior SARS-CoV-2 infection. This sample comprised CD4+ T cells from PBMCs cultured with a peptide pool, obtained before COVID-19 vaccination.

DNA for the CDR3: TGTGCCAGCAGCCGGGACACAGGGGCGATGGGTGAAAAACTGTTTTTT. Protein: CASSRDTGAMGEKLFF. The chain recombines TRBV5-8 with TRBJ1-4, with 7 bases fitting TRBD1. The ends lost 4 bases at V and 7 bases at J; junction bases unmatched: 13. Germline loops: CDR1 SGHTS, CDR2 YDEGEE. The CDR3 runs to 16 residues.